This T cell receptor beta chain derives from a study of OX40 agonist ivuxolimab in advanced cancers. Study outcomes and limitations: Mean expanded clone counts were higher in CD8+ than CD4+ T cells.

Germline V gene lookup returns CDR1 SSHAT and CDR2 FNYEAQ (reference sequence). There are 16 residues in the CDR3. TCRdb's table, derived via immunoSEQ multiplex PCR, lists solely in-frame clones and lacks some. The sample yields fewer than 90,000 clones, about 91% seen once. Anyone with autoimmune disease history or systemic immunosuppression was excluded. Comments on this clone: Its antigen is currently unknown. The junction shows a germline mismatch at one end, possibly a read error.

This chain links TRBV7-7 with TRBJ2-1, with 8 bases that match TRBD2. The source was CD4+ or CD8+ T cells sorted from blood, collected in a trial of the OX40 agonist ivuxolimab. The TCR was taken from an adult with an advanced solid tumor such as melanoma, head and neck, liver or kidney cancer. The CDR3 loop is CASRKAGEAPYNEQFF. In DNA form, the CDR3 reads TGTGCTAGCAGGAAAGCGGGGGAGGCCCCCTACAATGAGCAGTTCTTC.